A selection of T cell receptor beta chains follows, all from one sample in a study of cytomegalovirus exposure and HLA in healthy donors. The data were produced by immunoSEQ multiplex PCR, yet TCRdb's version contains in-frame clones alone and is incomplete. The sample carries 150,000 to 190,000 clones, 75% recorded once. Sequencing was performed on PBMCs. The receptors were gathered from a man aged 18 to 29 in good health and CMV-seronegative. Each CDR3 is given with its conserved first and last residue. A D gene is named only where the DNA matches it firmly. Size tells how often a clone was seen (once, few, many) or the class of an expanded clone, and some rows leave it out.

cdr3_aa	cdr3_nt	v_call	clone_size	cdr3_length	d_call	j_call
CASSIGTGTEAFF	TGTGCCAGTAGTATAGGGACAGGCACTGAAGCTTTCTTT	TRBV19	.	13	TRBD1	TRBJ1-1
CASQDSANQPQHF	TGCGCCAGCCAGGACAGCGCTAATCAGCCCCAGCATTTT	TRBV4-1	.	13	.	TRBJ1-5
CASSRGLAETDTQYF	TGTGCCAGCAGCCGAGGACTAGCGGAGACAGATACGCAGTATTTT	TRBV5-5	.	15	TRBD2	TRBJ2-3
CASSPRTSGSSYEQYF	TGTGCCAGCTCACCACGGACTAGCGGGAGCTCCTACGAGCAGTACTTC	TRBV18	.	16	TRBD2	TRBJ2-7
CASSPAIGGLGYEQYF	TGTGCCAGCAGTCCCGCTATCGGAGGGCTAGGGTACGAGCAGTACTTC	TRBV28	few	16	.	TRBJ2-7
CASSSRDRGSGNEQFF	TGTGCCAGCAGCTCCCGGGACAGGGGTTCGGGCAATGAGCAGTTCTTC	TRBV7-8	.	16	TRBD1	TRBJ2-1
CASNMAAAEEEQYF	TGTGCCAGCAATATGGCGGCGGCAGAGGAGGAGCAGTACTTC	TRBV2	few	14	.	TRBJ2-7
CASGPSGILSYEQYF	TGTGCCAGCGGCCCCTCAGGGATCCTCTCCTACGAGCAGTACTTC	TRBV6-6	.	15	.	TRBJ2-7
CASSNPGQDTIYF	TGTGCCAGTAGCAATCCGGGACAGGACACCATATATTTT	TRBV19	.	13	TRBD1	TRBJ1-3
CASSEGSWGEYEQYF	TGTGCCAGCAGTGAAGGGTCGTGGGGGGAGTACGAGCAGTACTTC	TRBV6-1	.	15	.	TRBJ2-7
CASSLGGLADYEQYF	TGCGCCAGCAGCTTGGGGGGACTAGCGGACTACGAGCAGTACTTC	TRBV5-1	.	15	TRBD2	TRBJ2-7
CASSGLAGAIPETQYF	TGTGCCAGCAGTGGACTAGCGGGAGCCATACCAGAGACCCAGTACTTC	TRBV6-1	.	16	TRBD2	TRBJ2-5
CASSLDTGDTEAFF	TGCGCCAGCAGCTTGGACACGGGGGACACTGAAGCTTTCTTT	TRBV5-1	.	14	.	TRBJ1-1
CASSRSSGGFGYTF	TGTGCCAGCAGCCGCTCGTCGGGGGGATTTGGCTACACCTTC	TRBV11-2	.	14	.	TRBJ1-2
CASSLVPDNQPQHF	TGTGCCAGCAGCTTAGTCCCAGACAATCAGCCCCAGCATTTT	TRBV7-2	.	14	.	TRBJ1-5
CASSLGAAYYEQYF	TGTGCCAGCAGCTTAGGAGCGGCGTATTACGAGCAGTACTTC	TRBV7-2	.	14	.	TRBJ2-7
CASSQALQGVAYGYTF	TGTGCCAGCAGCCAGGCCCTCCAGGGGGTGGCCTATGGCTACACCTTC	TRBV4-2	few	16	TRBD1	TRBJ1-2
CASSRLGGSYEQYF	TGCGCCAGCAGCCGTCTCGGAGGGAGCTACGAGCAGTACTTC	TRBV4-3	.	14	.	TRBJ2-7
CASSRRDFRGDEQFF	TGTGCCAGCTCACGACGGGACTTTCGGGGAGATGAGCAGTTCTTC	TRBV18	few	15	.	TRBJ2-1
CASSEHKGQDCGTQYF	TGTGCCAGCAGTGAACATAAGGGACAGGACTGCGGGACCCAGTACTTC	TRBV25-1	.	16	TRBD1	TRBJ2-5
CASSPSTASTDTQYF	TGTGCCAGCAGCCCTTCGACAGCGTCGACAGATACGCAGTATTTT	TRBV5-4	.	15	.	TRBJ2-3
CASSYSTSAYEQYF	TGTGCCAGCAGTTACTCGACTAGCGCCTACGAGCAGTACTTC	TRBV6-5	many	14	TRBD2	TRBJ2-7
CASSLGQDRTQYF	TGTGCCAGCAGCTTAGGACAGGACAGGACCCAGTACTTC	TRBV5-4	.	13	TRBD1	TRBJ2-5
CASSLSPGFWRESYEQYF	TGTGCCAGCAGCTTATCCCCTGGGTTCTGGCGGGAGAGCTACGAGCAGTACTTC	TRBV7-9	.	18	TRBD2	TRBJ2-7
CASSQDSGLAGGLSYNEQFF	TGCGCCAGCAGCCAAGATAGCGGCCTAGCGGGAGGGTTATCCTACAATGAGCAGTTCTTC	TRBV4-3	.	20	TRBD2	TRBJ2-1
CASSSRVMPGELFF	TGTGCCAGCAGTTCCAGGGTAATGCCCGGGGAGCTGTTTTTT	TRBV6-5	.	14	.	TRBJ2-2
CASSVEGGTGYGYTF	TGTGCCAGCAGCGTAGAGGGGGGGACAGGGTATGGCTACACCTTC	TRBV9	.	15	TRBD1	TRBJ1-2
CASSSTSGEETQYF	TGTGCCAGCAGCTCAACTAGCGGAGAGGAGACCCAGTACTTC	TRBV7-8	few	14	TRBD2	TRBJ2-5
CASIARGSGANVLTF	TGTGCCAGCATCGCAAGGGGTTCTGGGGCCAACGTCCTGACTTTC	TRBV25-1	.	15	.	TRBJ2-6
CASSALGQGGAGANVLTF	TGTGCCAGCAGCGCCTTGGGACAGGGGGGAGCTGGGGCCAACGTCCTGACTTTC	TRBV9	.	18	TRBD1	TRBJ2-6
CASSKRAITGGPVRDEQFF	TGTGCCAGCAGCAAGCGTGCCATCACGGGAGGGCCGGTGAGAGATGAGCAGTTCTTC	TRBV21-1	.	19	.	TRBJ2-1
CAWSPGTAGRGYTF	TGTGCCTGGAGCCCGGGGACTGCCGGCCGCGGCTACACCTTC	TRBV30	.	14	.	TRBJ1-2
CASSSYQNTEAFF	TGTGCCAGCAGCTCCTACCAGAACACTGAAGCTTTCTTT	TRBV7-2	.	13	.	TRBJ1-1
CASSQGQTGGEAFF	TGCGCCAGCAGCCAAGGTCAGACAGGCGGAGAAGCTTTCTTT	TRBV4-3	.	14	.	TRBJ1-1
CATSSRLAGGAYEQYF	TGTGCCACCAGCAGTCGATTAGCGGGAGGTGCCTACGAGCAGTACTTC	TRBV15	.	16	TRBD2	TRBJ2-7
CASTYRQGRDEKLFF	TGTGCCAGCACTTACCGACAGGGGCGTGATGAAAAACTGTTTTTT	TRBV28	.	15	TRBD1	TRBJ1-4
CASSLKSGGPETQYF	TGTGCCAGCAGCTTAAAATCGGGGGGCCCGGAGACCCAGTACTTC	TRBV7-2	.	15	.	TRBJ2-5
CASSQDSGQGYNEQFF	TGCGCCAGCAGCCAAGATTCGGGACAGGGATACAATGAGCAGTTCTTC	TRBV4-1	.	16	TRBD1	TRBJ2-1
CASSLGSTGGGSYEQYF	TGCGCCAGCAGCTTGGGTTCGACGGGAGGGGGGTCCTACGAGCAGTACTTC	TRBV5-1	once	17	TRBD2	TRBJ2-7
CAISEVWAYEQYF	TGTGCCATCAGTGAGGTCTGGGCTTACGAGCAGTACTTC	TRBV10-3	.	13	.	TRBJ2-7
CASSQTVSGASTDTQYF	TGTGCCAGCAGCCAAACGGTTAGCGGGGCTAGCACAGATACGCAGTATTTT	TRBV4-2	.	17	TRBD2	TRBJ2-3
CASSELGGNAYEQYF	TGTGCCAGCAGTGAATTGGGAGGGAATGCTTACGAGCAGTACTTC	TRBV6-1	.	15	TRBD2	TRBJ2-7
CASSPPGREGLNEQFF	TGTGCCAGCTCACCACCGGGACGGGAGGGCCTCAATGAGCAGTTCTTC	TRBV18	.	16	TRBD2	TRBJ2-1
CASSSGEGTGELFF	TGTGCCAGCAGCTCCGGGGAGGGCACCGGGGAGCTGTTTTTT	TRBV7-6	.	14	TRBD2	TRBJ2-2